This T cell receptor (beta chain) was recorded in a study of blood T cell repertoires in COVID-19. Across the study: Samples of COVID-19 (acute and convalescent) were obtained from the United States, Italy and Spain. The analysed material was cDNA or gDNA that came from T cells, B-cell-depleted T cells, or PBMCs.

Authors' analysis steps: Amplification with reference gene primers provided the estimates of nucleated cell counts. Clones were read by immunoSEQ multiplex PCR, and TCRdb kept only the in-frame ones, dropping some. The V and J calls and clone size were taken over from that table, and D and trimming were inferred from the DNA. Among about 240,000 clones listed, around three quarters were seen once. This clone has just one count. Germline lookup yields CDR1 KGHDR and CDR2 SFDVKD. Unmatched junction bases numbered 10, after V lost 4 bases and J lost 3 bases. This CDR3 has 16 amino acids. V usage is TRBV24-1 and J usage is TRBJ1-2, with TRBD1 matching over 7 bases. The TCR sequence derives from a woman of 80 years or more with acute or convalescent COVID-19. The source material was peripheral blood. CDR3 region: CATSDPTGRSDYGYTF. The CDR3 DNA is TGTGCCACCAGTGACCCGACAGGGAGATCAGACTATGGCTACACCTTC.